This T cell receptor (beta chain) originates from a study of beta chain features in type 1 diabetes. V lost 2 bases, J lost 8 bases, and 21 bases lay in between. The CDR3 spans 16 residues. Germline V gene lookup returns CDR1 KGHSH and CDR2 LQKENI. Concerning this clone: As yet, its antigen is unknown.

Isolated RNA was reverse transcribed in full, so expressed TCRB transcripts were sequenced. The study sequenced naive, central memory and regulatory T cell samples to an average of about 3.57 million reads. The method was immunoSEQ multiplex PCR; TCRdb's version includes in-frame clones alone and lacks a portion of them. The sample lists approximately 250,000 clones, approximately 25% seen once, with over 0.01% in the top ten. Findings of the study overall: In all four CD4+ subsets, TCRB CDR3 length was significantly, moderately reduced in type 1 diabetes.

The sequence came from a woman aged 30 to 39 with type 1 diabetes. Sequencing was done on a sample of naive CD4+ T cells from blood. The J gene is TRBJ1-2, the V gene TRBV18, with D perhaps matching TRBD1 (6 bases). The CDR3 region is CASSPSPNREPLGYTF. The DNA of the CDR3 is TGTGCCAGCTCACCATCACCTAACAGGGAGCCCCTCGGCTACACCTTC.